This T cell receptor (beta chain) was profiled in a study of cytomegalovirus exposure and HLA in healthy donors. J gave up 6 bases and V 3 bases, and 4 bases lay outside the gene matches. The V gene's germline CDR1 is WNHNN and CDR2 SYGVQD (reference sequence). This CDR3 contains 14 residues. Primers for the PCR totalled 60 Vbeta and 13 Jbeta. Clones were read by immunoSEQ multiplex PCR, and TCRdb kept only the in-frame ones, dropping some. Found here are fewer than 110,000 clones, around 77% of them singletons; the top ten hold about 2%. The source is a young man in good health and CMV-seronegative. J is TRBJ1-4 and V is TRBV10-1, with 7 bases fitting TRBD1. The source material was PBMCs. The CDR3 reads CASSDRGSYEKLFF. As DNA, the CDR3 is TGCGCCAGCAGTGACAGGGGGTCATATGAAAAACTGTTTTTT.